This TCR beta chain was recorded in a study of blood T cell repertoires in COVID-19 (dated by TCRdb to about 2020). About the investigation overall: Collaborator samples came from the United States, Italy and Spain and covered acute and convalescent phases of COVID-19. Samples were obtained from the ongoing ImmuneRACE study (first 160 participants) and from over 1,000 subjects provided by 6 global collaborators. The dataset comprised deeply sampled blood TCRbeta repertoires from subjects exposed to, actively infected with, or recovered from COVID-19. HLA class I and class II types, where available, came from metadata supplied by the sample provider rather than from assay-based typing. The material from the prospective study consisted of cDNA or gDNA derived from T cells, B-cell-depleted T cells, or PBMCs. Nearly every sample came with metadata listing a de-identified subject ID, COVID-19 status, age in years and sex. The repertoires were released in a freely available public database intended as a resource for research on the immune response to SARS-CoV-2. The full study reports these points: The quantity of clinical and demographic metadata differed by source and by participant and was supplied without curation.

Measured from the cysteine to the phenylalanine, the CDR3 is 14 residues long. The DNA shown is the 42-base CDR3, in frame from base 1. The junction shows trimming of 6 bases on V and 1 base on J, and the gene matches do not reach 5 bases of it. The germline V gene specifies SNHLY as CDR1 and FYNNEI as CDR2. TCRbeta CDR3 regions were amplified from genomic DNA using the immunoSEQ Assay, a bias-controlled multiplex PCR. On the authors' methods: The number of nucleated cells in each sample was estimated from the amplification of reference gene primers within the assay. To quantify the absolute abundance of each unique TCRbeta CDR3 rearrangement, sequence reads were collapsed and filtered. For each sample, productive Simpson clonality was calculated by taking the square root of Simpson's diversity index across productive rearrangements. TCRdb obtained this table from immuneACCESS and retained in-frame rearrangements with V and J assigned. These tables miss some clones; where compared with another copy, unresolved V genes account for less than half of the shortfall, and the remainder is unexplained. The DNA was the basis for D and trimming; V, J and clone size are from that table. The sample table lists a few hundred thousand clones, about 86% of them with a count of one. The leading ten clones occupy roughly 2.9% of the sample.

This clone was recorded a few times. Its antigen specificity is not known. Base qualities are not recorded, but no much larger clone differs from it by a single base. Collaborating institutions collected whole blood in K2EDTA tubes following their own protocols. For TCRbeta analysis, collaborators shipped samples as frozen whole blood, isolated PBMCs, or DNA extracted from either of those sample types. The V and J genes are TRBV2 and TRBJ2-7; 8 bases in the junction line up with TRBD1. Sequences were obtained from peripheral blood. The sequence was collected from a man aged 50 to 59 with active or convalescent COVID-19. The CDR3 reads CASSDRDRSYEQYF. The sequence in DNA is TGTGCCAGCAGCGACCGGGACAGGTCCTACGAGCAGTACTTC.